This is a list of T cell receptor beta chains from one sample in a study of blood T cell repertoires in COVID-19. Profiled with immunoSEQ multiplex PCR; TCRdb holds only in-frame clones, not every one. The table lists roughly 250,000 clones, about 88% of them singletons. The sequenced sample consisted of PBMCs or T cells enriched from blood (not recorded which). The receptor source for this set is a woman between 45 and 60 years old who had recovered from COVID-19. The CDR3 runs from the conserved cysteine through the conserved F or W. Fields, in order: clone size, D gene, J gene, V gene, CDR3 protein, CDR3 DNA. D genes are given only for firm matches. Not every row has a clone size; where given, it reads once, few, many or a size class.

size: once; D: -; J: TRBJ2-1; V: TRBV28; CDR3: CASSFRGRTGNEQFF; DNA: TGTGCCAGCAGTTTTAGGGGGAGAACAGGCAATGAGCAGTTCTTC
size: few; D: -; J: TRBJ1-6; V: TRBV28; CDR3: CASSFGRPTSNSPLHF; DNA: TGTGCCAGCAGTTTCGGCAGGCCCACTTCTAATTCACCCCTCCACTTT
size: -; D: -; J: TRBJ1-2; V: TRBV28; CDR3: CASSAGTYYGYTF; DNA: TGTGCCAGCAGTGCGGGGACCTACTATGGCTACACCTTC
size: -; D: -; J: TRBJ2-7; V: TRBV4-1; CDR3: CASSLRVGQGFYEQYF; DNA: TGCGCCAGCAGCCTAAGAGTTGGGCAGGGTTTCTACGAGCAGTACTTC
size: -; D: -; J: TRBJ2-7; V: TRBV7-2; CDR3: CASSSNGLYEQYF; DNA: TGTGCCAGCAGCTCCAACGGACTCTACGAGCAGTACTTC
size: -; D: TRBD2; J: TRBJ2-1; V: TRBV15; CDR3: CATSRGGGAYNEQFF; DNA: TGTGCCACCAGCAGAGGGGGGGGAGCCTACAATGAGCAGTTCTTC
size: -; D: -; J: TRBJ1-6; V: TRBV7-3; CDR3: CASSREGANSPLHF; DNA: TGTGCCAGCAGCCGCGAGGGAGCAAATTCACCCCTCCACTTT
size: -; D: TRBD1; J: TRBJ1-1; V: TRBV4-3; CDR3: CASSQDDRALNTEAFF; DNA: TGCGCCAGCAGCCAAGATGACAGGGCCCTGAACACTGAAGCTTTCTTT
size: few; D: TRBD2; J: TRBJ2-1; V: TRBV30; CDR3: CACPGASGRRQFF; DNA: TGTGCCTGTCCAGGAGCTAGCGGGAGAAGGCAGTTCTTC
size: few; D: TRBD2; J: TRBJ2-3; V: TRBV7-9; CDR3: CASSFPTSGRATDTQYF; DNA: TGTGCCAGCAGCTTTCCGACTAGCGGGAGGGCTACAGATACGCAGTATTTT
size: -; D: -; J: TRBJ1-5; V: TRBV7-8; CDR3: CASSLVAGGRSNQPQHF; DNA: TGTGCCAGCAGCTTAGTGGCGGGGGGGCGTAGCAATCAGCCCCAGCATTTT
size: -; D: -; J: TRBJ2-2; V: TRBV5-4; CDR3: CASSSGGSGRFTGELFF; DNA: TGTGCCAGCAGCTCAGGGGGCAGCGGGAGGTTCACCGGGGAGCTGTTTTTT